The 11 T cell receptor beta chains reported below all come from one sample, sequenced in a study of blood T cell repertoires in COVID-19. This table comes from immunoSEQ multiplex PCR, and its TCRdb copy is limited to in-frame clones, with some not included. This table has about 150,000 clones, approximately 88% appearing once. Sequences were obtained from peripheral blood. The receptors here all came from a human donor in a cohort sampled during active COVID-19.

Points on this clone: Different DNA sequences within this sample yield the same CDR3. The genes are TRBV6-1 and TRBJ1-6; the D gene is possibly TRBD1 (6 bases). V lost 1 base to trimming and J lost 10 bases, with 11 bases between them. The CDR3 length is 14 residues. Germline-derived CDR1 and CDR2 are MNHNS and SASEGT. The CDR3 DNA follows: TGTGCCAGCAGTGAAGGGGCAGGGGAGTCACCCCTCCACTTT. This translates into CASSEGAGESPLHF.

This chain joins TRBV28 and TRBJ1-4; unclear D gene. The V end was cut by 5 bases, the J end by 1 base, with 17 bases between. Germline V gene sequence: CDR1 MDHEN, CDR2 SYDVKM. The CDR3 totals 17 residues. The CDR3 region has the DNA TGTGCCAGCAGTCCCATACCCGGACTCAGAACTAATGAAAAACTGTTTTTT. Its translation: CASSPIPGLRTNEKLFF.

There are a few counts of this clone. The rearrangement links TRBV4-3 to TRBJ1-2; weak D call: TRBD1 (5 bases). This CDR3 is 21 amino acids long. V was clipped by 0 bases and J by 0 bases, with 26 bases between them. The germline V gene encodes CDR1 LGHNA and CDR2 YSLEER. CDR3: CASSQDVGFYRRPPPNYGYTF. Here the CDR3 DNA reads TGCGCCAGCAGCCAAGACGTTGGGTTCTACAGGAGACCCCCCCCTAACTATGGCTACACCTTC.

CDR3 loop: CASSISSGRFNEQFF. DNA for the CDR3: TGTGCCAGTAGTATTAGTAGCGGGAGGTTCAATGAGCAGTTCTTC. The genes are TRBV19 and TRBJ2-1; the match to TRBD2 covers 10 bases. Germline V gene sequence: CDR1 LNHDA, CDR2 SQIVND (reference sequence). CDR3 size: 15 residues. Trimming cost V 3 bases and J 6 bases; bases outside gene matches: 5.

CDR3 region: CASSYSTRDLTYEQYF. The CDR3 DNA follows: TGTGCCAGCAGTTACTCGACCCGGGACTTAACCTACGAGCAGTACTTC. The chain combines TRBV6-2 or TRBV6-3 with TRBJ2-7; perhaps TRBD2 as D (6 bases). With 0 bases removed from V and 2 bases from J, the gap between germline ends came to 14 bases. The CDR3 has 16 amino acids. Germline V gene data show CDR1 as MNHEY and CDR2 as SVGEGT.

A single count supports this clone. CDR3 protein: CASSLGVHTDTQYF. As DNA, the CDR3 is TGTGCCAGCAGCTTGGGCGTTCACACAGATACGCAGTATTTT. This chain connects TRBV5-5 to TRBJ2-3; no definite D call. Germline lookup yields CDR1 SGHKS and CDR2 YYEKEE (reference sequence). The CDR3 contains 14 residues. Trimming removed 0 bases at V and 2 bases at J, with 7 bases between. The full variable domain, rest sourced from reference TRBV5-5 and TRBJ2-3, is DAGVTQSPTHLIKTRGQQVTLRCSPISGHKSVSWYQQVLGQGPQFIFQYYEKEERGRGNFPDRFSARQFPNYSSELNVNALLLGDSALYLCASSLGVHTDTQYFGPGTRLTVL.

The rearrangement uses TRBV15 and TRBJ1-2, with 7 nucleotides matching TRBD1. V was clipped by 8 bases and J by 0 bases; unmatched bases: 9. The CDR3 loop spans 15 amino acids. Per the germline V gene, CDR1 is LNHNV and CDR2 is YYDKDF (reference sequence). The CDR3 DNA follows: TGTGCCACCCAAGGGGACAGCCCGACTAACTATGGCTACACCTTC. As protein: CATQGDSPTNYGYTF.

This chain connects TRBV6-5 to TRBJ1-4; D might be TRBD1 (5 bases). The V gene's germline CDR1 is MNHEY and CDR2 SVGAGI. V was shortened by 0 bases and J by 6 bases, with 8 bases between the two germline ends. CDR3 length: 14 amino acids. CDR3 nucleotides: TGTGCCAGCAGTTACTCTGGCAGGGATGAAAAACTGTTTTTT. Protein sequence: CASSYSGRDEKLFF.

This chain connects TRBV10-1 to TRBJ2-1, with D maybe TRBD1 (5 bases). Looked up from germline, CDR1 is WNHNN and CDR2 is SYGVQD (reference sequence). This CDR3 has 12 amino acids. Trimming shortened V by 4 bases and J by 4 bases, and 5 bases separated the two germline ends. CDR3 in amino acids: CASSGQYNEQFF. As DNA, the CDR3 is TGCGCCAGCAGTGGACAGTACAATGAGCAGTTCTTC.

The chain joins TRBV9 to TRBJ1-1, with 8 bases lining up with TRBD1. CDR1 is SGDLS and CDR2 is YYNGEE in the germline V gene. J was trimmed by 2 bases and V by 4 bases; bases with no gene match: 4. This CDR3 spans 14 amino acids. The chain's CDR3 is CASSPQGENTEAFF. CDR3 coding DNA: TGTGCCAGCAGCCCACAGGGGGAAAACACTGAAGCTTTCTTT.

V and J are TRBV4-3 and TRBJ2-1; tentatively, D is TRBD2 (5 bases). Germline V lookup: CDR1 LGHNA, CDR2 YSLEER. CDR3 length: 16 amino acids. The V and J ends lost 1 base and 4 bases respectively, with 14 bases between them. The CDR3 nucleotides read TGCGCCAGCAGCCAAGGACCCCCCGGACTGTACAATGAGCAGTTCTTC. Protein: CASSQGPPGLYNEQFF.